These 30 T cell receptor beta chains originate from one sample sequenced in a study of blood T cells in healthy people across ages (dated by TCRdb to the mid-2010s). Libraries came from 5' RACE. Sequencing took place on an Illumina HiSeq 2500. A second PCR of roughly 6 to 11 cycles was run with a J-beta primer mix and a sample-barcoded 5' primer. TCRdb trimmed public reads at Q25 via fastp, called clones via MiXCR and kept in-frame beta chains. Every CDR3 protein is listed once, alongside the most common genes and DNA of its rows. Across this sample there are 730,000 or so distinct CDR3 sequences, with roughly two fifths seen only once. Clones ranked in the top ten supply 20% to 25% of the sample. The specimen sequenced was blood. These receptors were collected from a woman in her sixties or seventies in good health.

This CDR3 is CSASAVTNTEAFF. As DNA, the CDR3 is TGCAGTGCTAGTGCGGTGACGAACACTGAAGCTTTCTTT. The chain combines TRBV20-1 with TRBJ1-1; D is ambiguous. The CDR3 consists of 13 residues. Germline V CDR1 and CDR2: DFQATT, SNEGSKA (reference sequence). V lost 3 bases and J 1 base, leaving 9 bases between the germline ends.

The chain uses TRBV4-3 and TRBJ2-1; 13 bases match TRBD2. V shed 3 bases and J 8 bases; nucleotides not matched to a gene: 13. CDR3 length equals 18 residues. CDR1 LGHNA and CDR2 YSLEER come from the germline V gene. CDR3 DNA: TGCGCCAGCAGCCAGGCCGGGACTAGCGGGACTTTTCTCTATGAGCAGTTCTTC. Translation: CASSQAGTSGTFLYEQFF.

The rearrangement uses TRBV3-1 and TRBJ1-2; TRBD1 matches 7 bases. The CDR3 totals 12 residues. The V and J ends lost 3 bases and 8 bases, in that order; junction bases with no gene match: 3. CDR1 is LGHDT, CDR2 YNNKEL, per germline (reference sequence). The CDR3 DNA sequence: TGTGCCAGCAGCCAGGACAGGATGGGCTACACCTTC. It is translated as CASSQDRMGYTF.

Only one count was recorded for this clonotype. The rearrangement uses TRBV29-1 and TRBJ2-5; 8 positions match TRBD2. The CDR3 covers 17 residues. Per the germline V gene, CDR1 is SQVTM and CDR2 is ANQGSEA. The trim removed 5 bases at V and 1 base at J, leaving 15 bases unmatched. The CDR3 nucleotides are TGCAGCGTTTTGGTGGCCTTGGGCGGGAGGTCCCAAGAGACCCAGTACTTC. Protein product: CSVLVALGGRSQETQYF. Complete variable domain (other parts from reference TRBV29-1 and TRBJ2-5): SAVISQKPSRDICQRGTSLTIQCQVDSQVTMMFWYRQQPGQSLTLIATANQGSEATYESGFVIDKFPISRPNLTFSTLTVSNMSPEDSSIYLCSVLVALGGRSQETQYFGPGTRLLVL.

The genes are TRBV7-9 and TRBJ2-5, with 11 bases lining up with TRBD1. The CDR3 runs 14 residues. V was pared by 4 bases and J by 5 bases, with 3 bases of the junction left unmatched. CDR1 is SEHNR and CDR2 is FQNEAQ in the germline V gene (reference sequence). CDR3 nucleotides: TGTGCCAGCAGCTCGGACAGGGGGCTCGAGACCCAGTACTTC. Protein sequence: CASSSDRGLETQYF.

The chain recombines TRBV10-3 with TRBJ2-1, with TRBD1 matching over 9 bases. Germline V lookup: CDR1 ENHRY, CDR2 SYGVKD. This CDR3 is 15 amino acids long. V lost 8 bases, J lost 9 bases, and 14 bases stayed unmatched. The CDR3 nucleotides read TGTGCCATCCAGGGACAGGGAGGTCATGGGGGTGAGCAGTTCTTC. Translating it yields CAIQGQGGHGGEQFF.

The rearrangement joins TRBV12-3 or TRBV12-4 to TRBJ1-5; no firm D call. Trimming took off 0 bases at V and 2 bases at J, with 17 bases between the two ends. This CDR3 has 18 amino acids. The CDR3 here is CASSLALPGIGGNQPQHF. The CDR3 coding sequence is TGTGCCAGCAGTTTAGCTCTACCCGGGATAGGCGGCAATCAGCCCCAGCATTTT.

CDR3 protein: CASSHARGPTLHNEQFF. The CDR3 DNA sequence: TGTGCCAGCAGCCACGCTCGGGGCCCTACCCTTCACAATGAGCAGTTCTTC. This chain links TRBV3-1 with TRBJ2-1; the D gene could be TRBD1 or TRBD2 (5 bases each). Germline CDR1 LGHDT, CDR2 YNNKEL (reference sequence). The CDR3 totals 17 residues. Between the trimmed V and J ends, which lost 3 bases and 5 bases, there was a span of 20 bases.

This clonotype was detected a few times. The chain is built from TRBV20-1 and TRBJ2-7; TRBD2 aligns across 8 bases. CDR1 and CDR2 (germline): DFQATT, SNEGSKA (reference sequence). V lost 3 bases, J lost 2 bases, and 9 bases stayed unmatched. The CDR3 has 15 amino acids. CDR3 in amino acids: CSASNPTSGAYEQYF. The CDR3 bases are TGCAGTGCTAGTAACCCAACTAGCGGAGCCTACGAGCAGTACTTC.

The chain has TRBV12-3 or TRBV12-4 and TRBJ2-3; D is unresolved. The CDR3 length is 13 residues. Trimming left V 7 bases short and J 0 bases short, with 8 bases between. CDR3 amino acids: CASNPASTDTQYF. CDR3 nucleotide sequence: TGTGCCAGCAACCCCGCTAGCACAGATACGCAGTATTTT.

Note on this clonotype: A read error may account for a junction end that differs from germline. This chain connects TRBV9 to TRBJ2-1, with D perhaps matching TRBD1 (6 bases). Per germline, CDR1 SGDLS and CDR2 YYNGEE. This CDR3 contains 16 residues. Here the CDR3 reads CASSVDQGSPYKEQFF. DNA for the CDR3: TGTGCCAGCAGCGTAGACCAGGGGTCCCCCTACAAGGAGCAGTTCTTC.

This clonotype was observed a few times. This chain connects TRBV7-9 to TRBJ2-7; 11 nucleotides agree with TRBD2. Germline CDR1 SEHNR, CDR2 FQNEAQ (reference sequence). CDR3 size: 17 residues. After removal of 1 base from V and 3 bases from J, the junction contained 8 bases not matched to a gene. CDR3 protein: CASSLVRPTSGNYEQYF. The CDR3 DNA follows: TGTGCCAGCAGCTTAGTTCGCCCGACTAGCGGGAACTACGAGCAGTACTTC.

This clonotype was observed a few times. This chain links TRBV27 with TRBJ2-4, with D possibly matching TRBD2 (6 bases). The J call could be wrong; TRBJ2-5 is a better fit for the DNA end. Germline V gives CDR1 MNHEY, CDR2 SMNVEV (reference sequence). This CDR3 spans 13 amino acids. CDR3 residues: CASSWNSGETQYF. Written as DNA, the CDR3 is TGTGCCAGCAGTTGGAACAGCGGGGAGACCCAGTACTTC.

The rearrangement links TRBV29-1 to TRBJ1-3; D not certain. This CDR3 has 12 residues. Germline V gene sequence: CDR1 SQVTM, CDR2 ANQGSEA. Trimming removed 0 bases at V and 7 bases at J, with 7 bases between. The CDR3 protein is CSVEDRPNTIYF. The DNA of the CDR3 is TGCAGCGTTGAAGATCGCCCGAACACCATATATTTT.

The V gene is TRBV7-2, the J gene TRBJ2-3; D could derive from TRBD1 or TRBD2 (5 bases each). This CDR3 spans 17 amino acids. The germline V gene encodes CDR1 SGHTA and CDR2 FQGNSA. V was pared by 1 base and J by 5 bases, with 19 bases between. DNA for the CDR3: TGTGCCAGCAGCTTAGTTAGGGGAGTCGGATTACGAGATACGCAGTATTTT. Residues: CASSLVRGVGLRDTQYF.

V usage is TRBV7-2 and J usage is TRBJ1-2, with 7 bases identical to TRBD1. From germline, CDR1 is SGHTA and CDR2 FQGNSA. The length of the CDR3 is 14 residues. V trimming: 5 bases; J trimming: 6 bases; junction bases outside the gene matches: 9. This CDR3 reads CASSPNRGQNGYTF. The CDR3 nucleotides read TGTGCCAGCAGCCCTAACAGGGGCCAAAATGGCTACACCTTC.

This clonotype was detected many times. This chain uses TRBV7-2 with TRBJ1-2; no reliable D call. Germline-derived CDR1 and CDR2 are SGHTA and FQGNSA. V lost 1 base to trimming and J lost 2 bases, with 14 bases between them. The CDR3 loop spans 16 amino acids. CDR3 sequence (DNA): TGTGCCAGCAGCTTAGGCTCGGGAGGAATAAACTATGGCTACACCTTC. This gives the protein CASSLGSGGINYGYTF.

This clonotype was recorded a few times. The chain couples TRBV20-1 to TRBJ2-7; D call uncertain. The DNA end favors TRBJ2-5, so the J call may be wrong. This CDR3 spans 11 amino acids. Germline-derived CDR1 and CDR2 are DFQATT and SNEGSKA (reference sequence). In nucleotides, the CDR3 is TGCAGTGCTAGCCCCCCGGGGACCCAGTACTTC. Translated, it gives CSASPPGTQYF.

This clonotype has just a few counts. The chain recombines TRBV4-1 with TRBJ2-4; TRBD1 matches 9 bases. This CDR3 comprises 17 residues. The ends lost 3 bases at V and 2 bases at J; junction bases unmatched: 8. CDR1 is MGHRA and CDR2 is YSYEKL in the germline V gene. The CDR3 nucleotides read TGCGCCAGCAGCCACGCCCAGGACAGGGGAACCAAAAACATTCAGTACTTC. Amino acid sequence: CASSHAQDRGTKNIQYF.

This clonotype has just a few counts. The chain couples TRBV3-1 to TRBJ2-1; 7 bases match TRBD2. This CDR3 is built from 12 residues. Germline trimming cut 4 bases from V and 12 bases from J; bases unmatched to any gene: 6. Germline V lookup: CDR1 LGHDT, CDR2 YNNKEL (reference sequence). DNA for the CDR3: TGTGCCAGCAGCCTAGGACTAGTAGGGCAGTTCTTC. This encodes CASSLGLVGQFF.

This clonotype was seen a few times. V and J are TRBV9 and TRBJ2-5, with a weak D call TRBD1 (5 bases). Trimming removed 3 bases from V and 2 bases from J, with 14 bases in between. The CDR3 is 15 residues long. The germline V gene has CDR1 SGDLS and CDR2 YYNGEE. The CDR3: CASSGAAGKQETQYF. The DNA for the CDR3 is TGTGCCAGCAGCGGAGCCGCAGGGAAACAAGAGACCCAGTACTTC.

The V gene is TRBV27, the J gene TRBJ1-2; the D gene is possibly TRBD1 (5 bases). Germline V CDR1 and CDR2: MNHEY, SMNVEV (reference sequence). The length of the CDR3 is 12 residues. Deletions cut 8 bases from V and 5 bases from J, with 12 bases between. CDR3 coding DNA: TGTGCCAGCCGGGGCAGCCAATATGGCTACACCTTC. This translates into CASRGSQYGYTF.

V gene TRBV20-1 combines with J gene TRBJ2-2; no clear D. In germline, CDR1 is DFQATT, CDR2 SNEGSKA (reference sequence). Trimming took 5 bases from V and 3 from J, leaving 13 bases between them. The CDR3 is 14 residues long. CDR3 DNA: TGCAGTGCTGCCGGGCTCCTGGACACCGGGGAGCTGTTTTTT. Amino acid sequence: CSAAGLLDTGELFF.

The chain carries TRBV5-5 and TRBJ1-2, with no clear D. The V gene lost 4 bases and the J gene lost 2 bases, with 9 bases spanning the gap. This CDR3 is built from 13 residues. Germline V lookup: CDR1 SGHKS, CDR2 YYEKEE (reference sequence). CDR3 residues: CASSGLRNYGYTF. The CDR3 nucleotides read TGTGCCAGCAGCGGCCTGCGAAACTATGGCTACACCTTC.

The chain links TRBV20-1 to TRBJ1-2; D perhaps matches TRBD1 (5 bases). This CDR3 spans 13 amino acids. The germline V gene encodes CDR1 DFQATT and CDR2 SNEGSKA (reference sequence). The V end was cut by 0 bases, the J end by 7 bases, with 12 bases between. CDR3 DNA: TGCAGTGCTAGAGATTCGTCAGGGTTTGGCTACACCTTC. Translation: CSARDSSGFGYTF.

This clonotype was detected a few times. V gene TRBV24-1 combines with J gene TRBJ2-1, with 7 bases fitting TRBD1. Germline V lookup: CDR1 KGHDR, CDR2 SFDVKD. This CDR3 comprises 12 residues. V shed 7 bases and J 8 bases; nucleotides not matched to a gene: 4. CDR3 protein: CATSRQGDEQFF. The CDR3 DNA is TGTGCCACCAGCCGACAGGGCGATGAGCAGTTCTTC.

This clonotype was detected a few times. This sequence joins TRBV20-1 and TRBJ2-5, with a tentative D call TRBD2 (7 bases). The CDR3 is 13 residues long. Per the germline V gene, CDR1 is DFQATT and CDR2 is SNEGSKA (reference sequence). The V end lost 4 bases, the J end lost 7 bases, and 16 bases lay between the germline ends. This chain's CDR3 is CSATQGWEGTQYF. The CDR3 DNA follows: TGCAGTGCTACACAGGGATGGGAGGGGACCCAGTACTTC.

This clonotype was recorded many times. The V gene is TRBV5-1, the J gene TRBJ1-2; a possible D gene is TRBD1 (6 bases). Germline CDR1 SGHRS, CDR2 YFSETQ. V was pared by 7 bases and J by 2 bases, with 9 bases between. The CDR3 spans 12 residues. The CDR3 DNA is TGCGCCAGCCGGGGGGCGAACTATGGCTACACCTTC. Its protein product is CASRGANYGYTF.

The rearrangement links TRBV5-1 to TRBJ2-1; TRBD1 matches 9 bases. Trimming at V came to 4 bases and at J to 0 bases, leaving 5 bases not matched to a gene. This CDR3 is 16 amino acids long. Germline V gene data show CDR1 as SGHRS and CDR2 as YFSETQ. This CDR3 is CASSRTGGASYNEQFF. CDR3 nucleotide sequence: TGCGCCAGCAGCCGCACAGGGGGCGCCTCCTACAATGAGCAGTTCTTC.

The gene calls are TRBV7-9 and TRBJ2-5, with D hard to call. The CDR3 spans 13 residues. Trimming took 0 bases from V and 5 from J, leaving 7 bases between them. CDR1 is SEHNR and CDR2 is FQNEAQ in the germline V gene (reference sequence). The CDR3 DNA reads TGTGCCAGCAGCTTAGCTGGGCACGAGACCCAGTACTTC. It is translated as CASSLAGHETQYF.